This T cell receptor beta chain was profiled in a study of blood T cell repertoires in COVID-19. Generated by immunoSEQ multiplex PCR, the TCRdb table keeps only in-frame clones and is missing some. Counted here are around 100,000 clones, 88% occurring once; the ten biggest clones make up about 4.6%. Material: peripheral blood. The origin of this receptor is a human donor in a cohort sampled during active COVID-19.

The CDR3 here is CASSPSGRGSDTQYF. DNA of the CDR3: TGTGCCAGCAGCCCCAGCGGGAGGGGCTCAGATACGCAGTATTTT. The chain employs TRBV7-2 and TRBJ2-3, with TRBD2 matching over 10 bases. The CDR3 length is 15 residues. In germline, CDR1 is SGHTA, CDR2 FQGNSA. With 5 bases clipped from V and 4 bases from J, the junction kept 6 bases outside the gene matches. Together with reference TRBV7-2 and TRBJ2-3, the CDR3 gives the full variable domain: GAGVSQSPSNKVTEKGKDVELRCDPISGHTALYWYRQSLGQGLEFLIYFQGNSAPDKSGLPSDRFSAERTGGSVSTLTIQRTQQEDSAVYLCASSPSGRGSDTQYFGPGTRLTVL.